The TCR beta chain described here comes from a study of molecular identifiers for immune sequencing clone quantification. This CDR3 has 15 amino acids. V lost 8 bases and J lost 6; bases outside the gene matches: 15. CDR1 and CDR2 (germline): GTSNPN, SVGIG (reference sequence). When naive CD8 T cells were sorted, they were gated as CD8+CD4-CCR7+CD45RA+. This clonotype was seen at least ten times. From the PCR reads, TCRdb called clonotypes with MiXCR, one entry per CDR3 protein. The sample lists hundreds of thousands of distinct CDR3 sequences; roughly 23% were seen once. Specimen: naive CD8+ T cells from blood, with Jurkat cell RNA spiked in. Subset: FACS-sorted CD8+CD4-CCR7+CD45RA+ naive T cells. The clonotype comes from a human donor in good health. Some libraries in this study had Jurkat cell RNA spiked in. The V and J genes are TRBV30 and TRBJ2-2; 7 bases fit TRBD2. The DNA for the CDR3 is TGTGCCCTGGACTCAGGACTAGGGCTTGCCGGGGAGCTGTTTTTT. Protein sequence: CALDSGLGLAGELFF.